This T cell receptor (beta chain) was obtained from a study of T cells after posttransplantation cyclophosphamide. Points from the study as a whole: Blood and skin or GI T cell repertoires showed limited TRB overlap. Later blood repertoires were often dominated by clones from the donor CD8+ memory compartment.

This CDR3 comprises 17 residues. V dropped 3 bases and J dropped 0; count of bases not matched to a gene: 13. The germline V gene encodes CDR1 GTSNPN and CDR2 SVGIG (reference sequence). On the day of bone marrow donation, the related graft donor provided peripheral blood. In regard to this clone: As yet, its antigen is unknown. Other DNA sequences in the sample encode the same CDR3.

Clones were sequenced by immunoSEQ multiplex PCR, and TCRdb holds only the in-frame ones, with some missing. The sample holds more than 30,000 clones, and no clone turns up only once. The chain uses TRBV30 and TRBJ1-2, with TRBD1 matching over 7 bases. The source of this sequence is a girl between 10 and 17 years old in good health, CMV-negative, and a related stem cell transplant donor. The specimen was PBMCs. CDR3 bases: TGTGCCTGGAGAGACCCCTTGTGGCAGGGGGCTAACTATGGCTACACCTTC. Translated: CAWRDPLWQGANYGYTF.